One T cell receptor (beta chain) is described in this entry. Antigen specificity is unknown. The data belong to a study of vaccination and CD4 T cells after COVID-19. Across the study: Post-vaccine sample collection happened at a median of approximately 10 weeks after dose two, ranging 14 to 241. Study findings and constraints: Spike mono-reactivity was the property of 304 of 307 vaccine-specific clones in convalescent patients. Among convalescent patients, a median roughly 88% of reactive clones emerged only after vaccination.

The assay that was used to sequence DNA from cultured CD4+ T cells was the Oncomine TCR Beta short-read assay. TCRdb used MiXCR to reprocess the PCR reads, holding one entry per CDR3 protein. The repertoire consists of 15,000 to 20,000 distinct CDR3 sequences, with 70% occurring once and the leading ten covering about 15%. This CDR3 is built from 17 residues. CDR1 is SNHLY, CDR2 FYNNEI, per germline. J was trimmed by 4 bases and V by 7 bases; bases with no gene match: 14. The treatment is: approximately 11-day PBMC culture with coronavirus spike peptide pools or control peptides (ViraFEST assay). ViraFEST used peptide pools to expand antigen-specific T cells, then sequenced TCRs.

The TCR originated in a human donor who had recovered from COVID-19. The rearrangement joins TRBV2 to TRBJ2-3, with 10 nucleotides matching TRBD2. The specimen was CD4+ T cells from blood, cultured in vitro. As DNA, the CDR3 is TGTGCCAGCACGATGGCTAGCGGGAGAGCGATGGCAGATACGCAGTATTTT. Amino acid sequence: CASTMASGRAMADTQYF.